The clone carrying this T cell receptor (beta chain) was recorded at least ten times. J lost 5 bases, V lost 6 bases, and 11 bases had no gene match. This CDR3 spans 15 amino acids. The V gene's germline CDR1 is LNHDA and CDR2 SQIVND (reference sequence). One entry per CDR3 protein, called by TCRdb with MiXCR from the PCR reads. The table shows tens of thousands of distinct CDR3 sequences, with 45% to 55% occurring only once. This record comes from a study of CDR3 diversity in severe acne. The chain recombines TRBV19 with TRBJ2-5, with 8 bases aligning to TRBD1. This receptor was taken from a male donor in good health, without acne. The specimen was blood. CDR3 sequence (DNA): TGTGCCAGTAGGAACACCCAGGGGGCAGGGGAGACCCAGTACTTC. This codes for CASRNTQGAGETQYF.